The present entry profiles one T cell receptor beta chain with its context. What this receptor recognizes is not known. Per-nucleotide qualities are absent, and no much larger clonotype sits a single base away. The sample's time point label, in plain terms: baseline before first vaccination. The vaccinee samples were drawn from two UK trials, COV001 and COV002, one of which was a single-blind randomized controlled phase 2/3 trial testing AZD1222 (ChAdOx1 nCoV-19) in healthy adults. For TCRbeta chain sequencing, PBMC samples from trial participants were taken at day 0 and at day 28 after the second dose. The CDR3 regions of human TCRbeta chains were subjected to immunosequencing. On the authors' methods: TCRs in the repertoires were compared against a reference library of SARS-CoV-2-specific TCRs that had been generated with the MIRA antigen-specificity platform. Breadth was defined as the fraction of unique TCRs that were SARS-CoV-2-associated. Depth was defined as the fraction of total T cells that were SARS-CoV-2-associated. Using the MIRA data, every spike-specific TCR was mapped to the spike region that the TCR reacted to and assigned to either a CD4 or a CD8 class. Log10-transformed breadth and depth values were compared by one-way ANOVA with Sidak's multiple comparisons tests. Drawn from immuneACCESS, this table holds only the in-frame rearrangements with V and J called that TCRdb kept. Clones are partly lost; checked studies trace under half to an unresolved V gene and leave the rest unexplained. The DNA was the basis for D and trimming; V, J and clone size are from that table. The sample table contains under 110,000 clones; only one count was recorded for just over 90% of them. In total, the top ten clones hold 1.3% of the sample.

The CDR3 measures 13 amino acids from cysteine to phenylalanine. Only CDR3 DNA is held: 39 bases, read in frame from base 1. V lost 6 bases and J lost 5 bases; the stretch between them is 11 bases long. CDR1 and CDR2 (MNHEY, SVGAGI) derive from the germline V gene. These data belong to a study of T cell responses to AZD1222 COVID-19 vaccine (dated by TCRdb to the early 2020s). Regarding the complete study: AZD1222 recipients with second doses at about 4 weeks or about 12 weeks were pooled, because spike-specific TCR depth and breadth did not differ between schedules. Enrollment into the trials was organized by age into subgroups of 18-55, 56-69 and 70-plus years, and those subgroups contained roughly 150, 30 and 60 TCR-sequenced participants, respectively. A total of over 230 trial participants underwent TCR sequencing, of whom approximately 210 received two doses of AZD1222 and some 25 received two doses of the MenACWY control vaccine.

The paper as a whole reports these results and caveats: In the small 56-69-year group, the increase in depth fell short of significance, most likely because of low power. Because no day 14 peak-response samples were available, the repertoires could be characterized only after the peak T cell response. The vaccine-associated CD4 TCRs covered the entire spike protein, and the dominant responses fell in regions 160-218 and 743-854. Most participants were white British and females outnumbered males, and the authors suggested that clonal diversity may have been underestimated. Conclusions about previously exposed vaccinees were limited because only six AZD1222 recipients were SARS-CoV-2 seropositive at baseline. Reportedly, close to half of the unique spike-specific TCRs recognized epitopes lying outside the regions that are mutated in the B.1.351 and B.1.1.7 variants. Spike-specific TCR breadth and depth rose significantly after two AZD1222 doses compared with day 0 and with MenACWY recipients.

The receptor was derived from an adult in good health. The chain links TRBV6-5 with TRBJ2-1, with the D gene uncertain. The sequences come from peripheral blood, collected on day 0 of AZD1222 vaccination. The DNA sequence is TGTGCCAGCAGCGTAGTGGTGGACAATGAGCAGTTCTTC. This gives the protein CASSVVVDNEQFF.